The source of this T cell receptor (beta chain) is a study of cytomegalovirus exposure and HLA in healthy donors. Study-wide results and limits: Cytomegalovirus-associated status was assigned to around 160 TCR beta chains.

Note on this clone: The antigen remains undetermined.

The PCR used 60 Vbeta and 13 Jbeta primers. Repertoires were generated with immunoSEQ multiplex PCR, while TCRdb's copy carries only in-frame clones and drops some. The sample lists tens of thousands of clones; approximately 79% were seen once. This CDR3 has 17 residues. CDR1 is SNHLY and CDR2 is FYNNEI in the germline V gene. V dropped 11 bases and J dropped 3; count of bases not matched to a gene: 16. This receptor was obtained from a woman between 18 and 29 years old in good health and CMV-seropositive. The chain has TRBV2 and TRBJ2-3, with 11 bases that match TRBD2. The sample consisted of PBMCs. In DNA, the CDR3 is TGTGCCCCCCAGGCCGTAAGGACTAGCGGGTATACAGATACGCAGTATTTT. Translating it yields CAPQAVRTSGYTDTQYF. The full variable domain, in which reference TRBV2 and TRBJ2-3 provide the parts outside the CDR3, is EPEVTQTPSHQVTQMGQEVILRCVPISNHLYFYWYRQILGQKVEFLVSFYNNEISEKSEIFDDQFSVERPDGSNFTLKIRSTKLEDSAMYFCAPQAVRTSGYTDTQYFGPGTRLTVL.